One sample yielded the 27 T cell receptor beta chains listed below, sequenced in a study of Graves' ophthalmopathy and Graves' hyperthyroidism. RNA served as the template for amplifying TCR beta CDR3 regions. HTBI primers were employed in first-round RT-PCR, then a second-round multiplex PCR followed. TCRdb used MiXCR to reprocess the multiplex PCR reads, holding one entry per CDR3 protein. The sample includes about 500,000 distinct CDR3 sequences, about 15% seen only once; the top ten take more than 8.5%. Sequencing was carried out using blood. These receptors were taken from a woman aged 25 to 39 with Graves' ophthalmopathy.

J is TRBJ1-1 and V is TRBV12-5; no firm D call. The CDR3 extends over 13 amino acids. Per the germline V gene, CDR1 is LGHNT and CDR2 is FRNRAP. V was shortened by 5 bases and J by 0 bases, with 7 bases between the two germline ends. The CDR3: CASGHRMNTEAFF. CDR3 nucleotide sequence: TGTGCTAGTGGTCATAGGATGAACACTGAAGCTTTCTTT.

This clonotype has just a few counts. This may arise from a read error, as a much more abundant clone is one base away. The chain carries TRBV5-1 and TRBJ1-5, with TRBD1 identical over 7 bases. Germline CDR1 reads SGHRS; CDR2 reads YFSETQ. This CDR3 contains 15 residues. The V gene end was trimmed by 3 bases and the J gene end by 5 bases; junction bases not matched to a gene: 8. The CDR3 sequence: CASSSGPGTDQPQHF. In nucleotides, the CDR3 is TGCGCCAGCAGCTCGGGCCCCGGGACAGATCAGCCCCAGCATTTT.

In its sample, this clonotype was seen many times. The gene calls are TRBV24-1 and TRBJ2-4, with D perhaps matching TRBD2 (6 bases). This CDR3 contains 15 residues. CDR1 KGHDR and CDR2 SFDVKD come from the germline V gene. Trimming shortened V by 7 bases and J by 0 bases, and 12 bases separated the two germline ends. CDR3 bases: TGTGCCACCAGCCGGGGGACGCTAGCCAAAAACATTCAGTACTTC. Translated, it gives CATSRGTLAKNIQYF.

This clonotype was observed many times. The rearrangement links TRBV6-1 to TRBJ2-5, with 8 bases fitting TRBD1. The ends lost 3 bases at V and 5 bases at J; junction bases unmatched: 8. The germline V gene encodes CDR1 MNHNS and CDR2 SASEGT. The CDR3 length is 15 residues. CDR3 bases: TGTGCCAGCAGTGATAGACAGGGGTTGTGGGAGACCCAGTACTTC. It encodes CASSDRQGLWETQYF.

This clonotype was picked up many times. V is TRBV28 and J is TRBJ2-5, with 7 bases lining up with TRBD2. CDR3 size: 17 residues. Per germline, CDR1 MDHEN and CDR2 SYDVKM. J gave up 0 bases and V 6 bases, and 13 bases lay outside the gene matches. The CDR3 spells CASRSRYGGRNQETQYF. The CDR3 DNA reads as TGTGCCAGCAGAAGCCGCTACGGCGGGAGAAACCAAGAGACCCAGTACTTC.

In its sample, this clonotype was seen many times. This chain connects TRBV6-5 to TRBJ1-2; 10 bases agree with TRBD1. The germline CDR1 and CDR2 sequences are MNHEY and SVGAGI. V lost 6 bases, J lost 0 bases, and 4 bases stayed unmatched. The CDR3 is 15 amino acids. CDR3 residues: CASRLGTGANYGYTF. DNA for the CDR3: TGTGCCAGCAGGCTTGGGACAGGGGCTAACTATGGCTACACCTTC.

The table lists this clonotype with many counts. The chain joins TRBV6-1 to TRBJ2-5; D might be TRBD1 or TRBD2, each matching 5 bases. This CDR3 spans 12 amino acids. With 6 bases removed from V and 4 bases from J, the gap between germline ends came to 9 bases. The germline gives CDR1 MNHNS, CDR2 SASEGT. For the CDR3, the DNA is TGTGCCAGCAGCGCAGGGAGAGAGACCCAGTACTTC. Its translation: CASSAGRETQYF.

CDR3 sequence: CASSSPPGAGGSDTQYF. CDR3 nucleotides: TGTGCCAGCAGTTCCCCCCCCGGGGCAGGGGGCTCAGATACGCAGTATTTT. The chain couples TRBV28 to TRBJ2-3; the match to TRBD1 covers 8 bases. V lost 4 bases and J lost 4; bases outside the gene matches: 13. Per the germline V gene, CDR1 is MDHEN and CDR2 is SYDVKM. The CDR3 is 17 residues long.

This sequence joins TRBV7-3 and TRBJ1-3; tentatively, D is TRBD1 (5 bases). Trimming pared 5 bases from V and 4 bases from J, leaving 12 bases between. This CDR3 comprises 14 residues. From germline, CDR1 is SGHTA and CDR2 FQGTGA. CDR3 nucleotide sequence: TGTGCCAGCAGCGCCGACAGTAGCGGAAACACCATATATTTT. Translation: CASSADSSGNTIYF. Full variable domain (outside the CDR3, taken from reference TRBV7-3 and TRBJ1-3): GAGVSQTPSNKVTEKGKYVELRCDPISGHTALYWYRQSLGQGPEFLIYFQGTGAADDSGLPNDRFFAVRPEGSVSTLKIQRTERGDSAVYLCASSADSSGNTIYFGEGSWLTVV.

Note on this clonotype: A read error may be the cause here, since a much bigger clone is one base away. The chain uses TRBV6-2 or TRBV6-3 and TRBJ2-2, with 9 bases matching TRBD2. The V gene's germline CDR1 is MNHEY and CDR2 SVGEGT. The CDR3 runs 17 residues. This chain's CDR3 is CASSHRRTSVNTEELFF. Written as DNA, the CDR3 is TGTGCCAGCAGTCACAGGCGGACTAGCGTTAACACCGAGGAGCTGTTTTTT.

V is TRBV9 and J is TRBJ2-5; D is undetermined. CDR1 and CDR2 (germline): SGDLS, YYNGEE. Trimming took 3 bases from V and 4 from J, leaving 13 bases between them. The CDR3 is 14 amino acids. The chain's CDR3 is CASSESRFSETQYF. Written as DNA, the CDR3 is TGTGCCAGCAGCGAAAGTAGATTTTCAGAGACCCAGTACTTC.

Many counts were recorded for this clonotype. The chain is built from TRBV4-1 and TRBJ2-5, with 14 nucleotides matching TRBD2. The V segment lost 4 bases and the J segment 1 base; nucleotides outside the gene matches: 14. Germline assignment: CDR1 MGHRA and CDR2 YSYEKL. There are 20 residues in the CDR3. CDR3 in amino acids: CASSRKQTGLAGAPQETQYF. The CDR3 DNA reads as TGCGCCAGCAGCCGGAAACAAACGGGACTAGCGGGGGCGCCCCAAGAGACCCAGTACTTC.

This clonotype was found many times. This rearrangement joins TRBV20-1 to TRBJ2-5; 7 nucleotides line up with TRBD1. J was trimmed by 0 bases and V by 5 bases; bases with no gene match: 6. This CDR3 has 14 residues. Germline V gene data show CDR1 as DFQATT and CDR2 as SNEGSKA (reference sequence). CDR3 sequence (DNA): TGCAGTGCTTCCCCGGACAGGTACCAAGAGACCCAGTACTTC. This codes for CSASPDRYQETQYF.

This clonotype was detected many times. The chain joins TRBV6-5 to TRBJ1-3; a possible D gene is TRBD1 (6 bases). Trimming stripped 0 bases from V and 0 bases from J, with 9 bases between. Germline values: CDR1 MNHEY, CDR2 SVGAGI. The CDR3 spans 16 residues. CDR3 DNA: TGTGCCAGCAGTTACTCGCCAGGGGACTCTGGAAACACCATATATTTT. It yields the protein CASSYSPGDSGNTIYF.

Comments on this clonotype: The junction shows a germline mismatch at one end, possibly a read error. The genes are TRBV10-1 and TRBJ2-4; 9 positions match TRBD1. This CDR3 has 15 amino acids. The germline V gene has CDR1 WNHNN and CDR2 SYGVQD (reference sequence). CDR3: CASSEHPGQGNIKYF. For the CDR3, the DNA is TGCGCCAGCAGTGAGCACCCGGGACAGGGAAACATTAAGTACTTC.

Notes on this clonotype: A much larger clone is a single base away; this may be a read error. V and J are TRBV2 and TRBJ1-1; maybe TRBD1 (6 bases). This CDR3 region has 15 residues. Germline V lookup: CDR1 SNHLY, CDR2 FYNNEI. In DNA form, the CDR3 reads TGTGCCAGCAAAGAGGGGGGGGTTGGGGACACTGAAGCTTGCTTT. Protein: CASKEGGVGDTEACF. Full variable domain (missing parts from reference TRBV2 and TRBJ1-1): EPEVTQTPSHQVTQMGQEVILRCVPISNHLYFYWYRQILGQKVEFLVSFYNNEISEKSEIFDDQFSVERPDGSNFTLKIRSTKLEDSAMYFCASKEGGVGDTEACFGQGTRLTVV.

This clonotype showed up many times. V gene TRBV12-3 or TRBV12-4 combines with J gene TRBJ1-5; no reliable D call. This CDR3 contains 13 residues. V was clipped by 6 bases and J by 4 bases, with 10 bases between them. The DNA of the CDR3 is TGTGCCAGCAGCAGAGATGGGAATCAGCCCCAGCATTTT. This codes for CASSRDGNQPQHF.

The table lists this clonotype with many counts. This may be a read error: a much more frequent sequence differs by one nucleotide. The rearrangement uses TRBV28 and TRBJ1-2, with TRBD1 matching 10 bases. Germline assignment: CDR1 MDHEN and CDR2 SYDVKM. The CDR3 length is 13 residues. V was clipped by 6 bases and J by 5 bases; unmatched bases: 3. CDR3 nucleotide sequence: TGTGCCAGCAGGGGGGGACAGGGGTATGGCTACACCTTC. This translates into CASRGGQGYGYTF.

This clonotype was seen many times. V and J are TRBV5-1 and TRBJ1-2, with 10 bases fitting TRBD1. This CDR3 has 15 residues. After removal of 3 bases from V and 6 bases from J, the junction contained 8 bases not matched to a gene. Looked up from germline, CDR1 is SGHRS and CDR2 is YFSETQ. CDR3 sequence: CASSWATGGADGYTF. The CDR3 nucleotides are TGCGCCAGCAGCTGGGCGACAGGGGGCGCCGATGGCTACACCTTC.

This clonotype has a count of ten or more. The V call is TRBV20-1, the J call TRBJ2-5, with D tentatively TRBD2 (7 bases). V lost 3 bases to trimming and J lost 2 bases, with 10 bases between them. CDR3 length: 13 amino acids. Germline V lookup: CDR1 DFQATT, CDR2 SNEGSKA (reference sequence). The CDR3 sequence: CSARGGPQETQYF. The DNA of the CDR3 is TGCAGTGCTAGGGGGGGGCCGCAAGAGACCCAGTACTTC.

This clonotype was recorded only once. The chain employs TRBV12-3 or TRBV12-4 and TRBJ2-7; D is tentatively TRBD1 or TRBD2 (5 bases each). This CDR3 is 14 amino acids long. CDR3 loop: CASTPGPSVGEQWV. CDR3 nucleotides: TGTGCCAGCACCCCGGGACCGTCGGTTGGCGAGCAGTGGGTG.

This clonotype showed up many times. The CDR3 sequence: CASSEANQAETQYF. The CDR3 DNA is TGTGCCAGCAGTGAAGCGAATCAAGCCGAGACCCAGTACTTC. The gene calls are TRBV6-1 and TRBJ2-5; D is undetermined. This CDR3 is built from 14 residues. Looked up from germline, CDR1 is MNHNS and CDR2 is SASEGT. Trimming pared 0 bases from V and 5 bases from J, leaving 10 bases between.

This clonotype has more than one count but fewer than ten. The chain is built from TRBV7-2 and TRBJ2-7; 8 bases align to TRBD2. CDR3 length: 17 residues. The V gene's germline CDR1 is SGHTA and CDR2 FQGNSA. V was pared by 6 bases and J by 5 bases, with 18 bases of the junction left unmatched. CDR3 protein: CASSLTGTSGSKDEQYF. For the CDR3, the DNA is TGTGCCAGCAGTCTTACCGGGACCAGCGGGAGCAAGGACGAGCAGTACTTC.

This clonotype was observed at least ten times. This chain uses TRBV6-5 with TRBJ1-3; D is unresolved. V was trimmed by 6 bases and J by 0 bases, leaving 9 bases between them. The germline gives CDR1 MNHEY, CDR2 SVGAGI. The CDR3 length is 14 residues. The CDR3 region has the DNA TGTGCCAGCAGCTACAGCTTCTCTGGAAACACCATATATTTT. It translates to CASSYSFSGNTIYF.

Ten or more counts support this clonotype. This rearrangement joins TRBV5-4 to TRBJ2-7; tentatively, D is TRBD1 (6 bases). V gave up 2 bases and J gave up 2 bases, with 11 bases separating them. Germline V gene sequence: CDR1 SGHNT, CDR2 YYREEE (reference sequence). CDR3 length: 14 amino acids. The DNA of the CDR3 is TGTGCCAGCAGCTTTTATGGGGACACCTACGAGCAGTACTTC. Protein product: CASSFYGDTYEQYF.

This clonotype was recorded many times. The V gene is TRBV6-5, the J gene TRBJ1-1; TRBD1 agrees at 8 bases. This CDR3 has 16 residues. V lost 3 bases, J lost 3 bases, and 9 bases stayed unmatched. Per the germline V gene, CDR1 is MNHEY and CDR2 is SVGAGI. This chain's CDR3 is CASSYAAQGADTEAFF. In DNA form, the CDR3 reads TGTGCCAGCAGTTATGCCGCTCAGGGGGCCGACACTGAAGCTTTCTTT.

This clonotype was counted ten times or more. The rearrangement joins TRBV27 to TRBJ2-7; possibly TRBD2 for D (6 bases). This CDR3 region has 15 residues. Germline assignment: CDR1 MNHEY and CDR2 SMNVEV (reference sequence). V lost 5 bases and J lost 2, with 16 bases in between. The CDR3 region has the DNA TGTGCCAGCAGTCGGGGACTCGACAGAACCTACGAGCAGTACTTC. Translation gives CASSRGLDRTYEQYF.